The entry below describes one T cell receptor beta chain. This clone has just a few counts. Its recognized antigen is unknown. Base qualities are not recorded, but no much larger clone differs from it by a single base. The library was made by the immunoSEQ multiplex PCR assay. The multiplex PCR relied on a mix of 60 forward primers for TCR Vbeta segments and 13 reverse primers for TCR Jbeta segments. A multiplex PCR assay on genomic DNA amplified the CDR3 region of rearranged TCR beta genes. The Illumina HiSeq System was used to sequence the amplified TCR beta libraries as 87-base-pair reads. As for how the authors treated the data: A later analysis counted about 82 million unique TCR beta chains across the 650 to 800 repertoires, and around 9.9 million of these chains were shared by at least two donors. To remove PCR and sequencing errors, raw reads were error-corrected and collapsed into unique sequences using a nearest-neighbor algorithm that merged closely related sequences. Alignment of CDR3 sequences to IMGT reference sequences was used to assign V, D and J gene segments. Each retained sequence needed at least a six-nucleotide match to both a V gene segment and a J gene segment. Rearrangements were called productive when the CDR3 lacked stop codons and stayed in frame with V and J; all others were non-productive. CDR3 was defined according to IMGT convention as the region running from the second conserved V-encoded cysteine to the conserved J-encoded phenylalanine. Sequences without an unambiguous match to a single V gene segment were excluded from the earlier analysis of about 640 of the donors. In an earlier analysis of approximately 590 of the donors, a V segment was called functional when productive rearrangements were above 56.7%, and segregating when the standard deviation between donors exceeded 5%. A statistical classification framework was developed to diagnose cytomegalovirus status using the catalog of TCR beta chain sequences. A later analysis assigned V and J genes by comparing TCR nucleotide sequences with IMGT/GENE-DB human TR gene sequences. The TCRdist pipeline was used in a later analysis to assign CDR3 sequences and most-parsimonious VDJ recombination scenarios. In a later analysis, every TCR beta chain was defined by the combination of its CDR3 amino acid sequence and its V-gene family, and reads without a unique V-gene family were dropped. To address suspected cross-contamination and a sequencing artifact, a later analysis removed 592 highly shared, low-generation-probability nucleotide sequences. In a later analysis, a clonal expansion index for each public chain was calculated from normalized within-repertoire ranks of inferred template counts. Generation probabilities in a later analysis came from a VDJ recombination model fitted to out-of-frame rearrangements, and those results were checked against IGoR. Hypergeometric tests were used in a later analysis to score TCR-TCR, TCR-HLA and TCR-CMV co-occurrence, with a repertoire-size bias correction applied to the TCR pairs. To estimate false discovery rates, a later analysis permuted the HLA or CMV assignments 20 times. In a later analysis, co-occurring TCRs were grouped using DBSCAN, with TCRdist sequence similarity added in when clustering inside HLA-allele-positive subsets. Co-occurrence clustering excluded repertoires with fewer than 30,000 or more than 120,000 public chains, plus five with anomalous nucleotide sharing. Drawn from immuneACCESS, this table holds only the in-frame rearrangements with V and J called that TCRdb kept. Clones are partly lost; checked studies trace under half to an unresolved V gene and leave the rest unexplained. That table gives V, J and clone size, and the DNA gave D and trimming. This sample lists about 200,000 clones; around 79% were detected once. Jointly, the top ten make up 1.5% to 2% of the sample.

The cohort comprised approximately 700 healthy bone marrow donors. Cohort members were all nominally healthy when sampled, although unrecorded immune exposures were likely present. The donor tested CMV seronegative, placing the donor among the 350 or so seronegative members of the cohort. Each donor provided a peripheral blood sample, and peripheral blood mononuclear cells were used for TCR beta sequencing. Genomic DNA extraction from the blood cell samples was performed with the Qiagen DNeasy Blood Extraction Kit. The sample originates from a study of cytomegalovirus exposure and HLA in healthy donors (dated by TCRdb to 2016 to 2017). About the full investigation: An earlier analysis of approximately 640 of the donors reported more than 250 Gb of sequence data and 117 million unique TCR beta sequences from 150 million to 200 million T cells. An early release that covered fewer than 750 HLA-typed donors contained 300 to 350 gigabases of sequencing data and approximately 85 million unique TCR sequences. Of the roughly 400 genotyped donors, approximately 80% fell in the genetic ancestry cluster associated with self-reported Caucasian donors. The study was designed to test whether signatures of past pathogen exposure could be identified by cataloging public T cell receptors. Using immunosequencing, the study profiled T cell repertoires from 640 or so subjects and related those repertoires to cytomegalovirus serostatus. Along with the roughly 670-subject first cohort, a separate validation cohort of over a hundred different subjects was used. To predict cytomegalovirus infection status, the study brought together high-throughput TCR immunosequencing, statistical association of individual TCRs with disease status, and machine learning. In a later analysis, previously published TCR beta repertoires from 550 to 700 donors were re-analyzed and high-resolution HLA genotyping was added so that TCR occurrence patterns could be studied. Rather than drawing on any new phenotypic data, the later analysis identified candidate immune exposures from TCR beta sequences and the way those sequences occurred across donors. An earlier analysis of several hundred of the donors applied high-throughput TCR beta sequencing to assess whether each TCR beta V gene segment acted as functional or pseudogenic. Donor age, sex, ethnicity and CMV serostatus were collected together with the repertoire data. Genome-wide SNP genotypes for about 55% of the roughly 670 donors were used in a later genetic analysis, which treated that subset as a discovery cohort. All discovery cohort repertoires had been generated using a single sequencing platform. Class I and class II HLA loci were covered by the typing at four-digit resolution. The number of typed donors differed by locus: roughly 629-640 for A, B, C, DRB1 and DQB1; 500 to 550 for DQA1; around 610 for DPA1; and 450 to 480 for DPB1. Five DR-DQ haplotypes were handled as single units for association and clustering, since linkage in the cohort was strong. Across around 400 genotyped donors of the cohort, an average of roughly 250,000 unique TCR beta nucleotide sequences per donor were sequenced, and about a sixth of those sequences were non-productive.

What the study reported, not specific to this receptor: At a false discovery rate of 0.05, a later analysis linked 16,951 TCR beta sequences to specific HLA alleles. The classifier was reported to diagnose cytomegalovirus status with high specificity and sensitivity in both the original and validation cohorts. Assigning TCR associations to individual alleles was difficult when HLA alleles, especially DR and DQ, strongly co-occurred. A few of the identified cytomegalovirus-associated TCR beta chains were confirmed in vitro to be specific for cytomegalovirus antigens. The study gave a list of over 150 TCR beta chains associated with cytomegalovirus. In this cohort, only TCR beta chains were sequenced, and detectable features were limited by the absence of alpha or paired-chain data. In a later analysis, TCR association rates were found to vary across HLA loci, with the most associated TCRs seen for DRB1 alleles and the fewest for HLA-C alleles. According to a later genetic analysis, donors in an Asian-associated ancestry cluster had fewer N-insertions in productive TCRs than the approximately 710-donor mean. A further reported finding was that TCR beta sequences accurately predicted the HLA-A and HLA-B alleles for most subjects in the first cohort. CMV serostatus was the only immune exposure information available for the cohort. According to the authors, the approach could potentially be generalized to other disease states and immunological phenotypes. Sequencing depth was assumed to be roughly uniform across donors in the presence/absence analyses, though that assumption may not hold. Because some donors lacked HLA typing at each locus, the association tests relied only on the typed subset. In an earlier analysis of about 600 of the donors, most TCR beta V segments appeared in productive rearrangements about 87% or about 30% of the time, broadly matching IMGT annotations. Most CMV-associated TCR beta chains appeared to be HLA-restricted in a later analysis, and the HLA associations seemed to be driven largely by CMV exposure. Because counts were too low, roughly 18 rarely observed V segments, including chromosome 9 orphons, were left out of the earlier analysis of over 550 of the donors. In a later analysis, HLA-associated TCR beta chains showed more clonal expansion and lower generation probabilities than non-associated chains that were equally common. Several of the top co-occurrence clusters appeared to be linked to parvovirus B19, influenza, CMV and Epstein-Barr virus, according to a later analysis. The sequencing pipeline was judged likely to have produced a cluster of highly shared sequence variants as a technical artifact. Most TCR sequences were observed very rarely across donors, whereas some public TCRs were present in many individuals. In a later genetic analysis, a missense DCLRE1C variant was associated with V-gene and J-gene trimming of TCR beta chains, and the association was replicated in an independent cohort. Correlated functional status among segregating V segments might reflect linkage disequilibrium, but an unknown experimental factor could not be ruled out.

The sequenced sample consisted of PBMCs. The TCR comes from a man aged 18 to 29 in good health and CMV-seronegative.

The encoded CDR3 is CASSLWGREAQETQYF. The DNA sequence is given as TGCGCCAGCAGCTTGTGGGGGCGGGAGGCACAAGAGACCCAGTACTTC. The sequence joins TRBV5-1 to TRBJ2-5; 8 bases in the junction line up with TRBD2. Including cysteine and phenylalanine, the CDR3 has 16 amino acids. CDR3 DNA is the only sequence kept; it has 48 bases, read in frame from the first base. The germline V gene gives CDR1 as SGHRS and CDR2 as YFSETQ. From V the trimming removes 1 base and from J it removes 2 bases, while the gene matches leave 7 bases of the junction unaccounted for.